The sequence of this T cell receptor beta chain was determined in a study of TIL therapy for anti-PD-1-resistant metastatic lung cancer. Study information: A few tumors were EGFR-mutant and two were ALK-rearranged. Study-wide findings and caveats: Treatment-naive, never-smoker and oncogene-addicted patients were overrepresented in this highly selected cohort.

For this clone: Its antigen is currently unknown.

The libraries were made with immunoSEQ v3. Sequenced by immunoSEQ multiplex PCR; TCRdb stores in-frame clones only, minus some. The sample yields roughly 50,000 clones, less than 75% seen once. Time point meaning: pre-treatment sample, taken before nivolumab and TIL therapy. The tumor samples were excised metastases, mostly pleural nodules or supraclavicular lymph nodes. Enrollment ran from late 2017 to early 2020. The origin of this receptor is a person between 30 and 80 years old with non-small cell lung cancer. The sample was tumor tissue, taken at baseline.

The CDR3 DNA is TGCGCCAGCAGCTTGGCGGTCGAGCCCCGCGAGCAGTACTTC. Protein product: CASSLAVEPREQYF. This chain connects TRBV5-1 to TRBJ2-7; no reliable D call. Germline V gene sequence: CDR1 SGHRS, CDR2 YFSETQ. There are 14 residues in the CDR3. V was pared by 0 bases and J by 6 bases, with 13 bases between.